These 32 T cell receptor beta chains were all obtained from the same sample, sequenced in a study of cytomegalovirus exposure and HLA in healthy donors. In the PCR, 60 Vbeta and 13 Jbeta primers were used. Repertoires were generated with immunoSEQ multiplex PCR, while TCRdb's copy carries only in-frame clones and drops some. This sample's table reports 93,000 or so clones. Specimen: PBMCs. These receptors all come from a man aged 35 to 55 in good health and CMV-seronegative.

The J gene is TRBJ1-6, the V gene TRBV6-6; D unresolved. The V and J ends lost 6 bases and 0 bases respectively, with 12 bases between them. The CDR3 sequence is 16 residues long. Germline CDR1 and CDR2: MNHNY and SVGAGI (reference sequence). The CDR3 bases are TGTGCCAGCAGCCGTTTGAGGAGCTCCTATAATTCACCCCTCCACTTT. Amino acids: CASSRLRSSYNSPLHF.

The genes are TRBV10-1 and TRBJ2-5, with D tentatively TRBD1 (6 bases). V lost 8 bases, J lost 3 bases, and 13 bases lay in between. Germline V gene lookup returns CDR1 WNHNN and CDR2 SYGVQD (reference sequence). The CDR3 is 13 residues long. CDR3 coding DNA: TGCGCCAGCGGGATAGCAGGGGAAGAGACCCAGTACTTC. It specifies CASGIAGEETQYF.

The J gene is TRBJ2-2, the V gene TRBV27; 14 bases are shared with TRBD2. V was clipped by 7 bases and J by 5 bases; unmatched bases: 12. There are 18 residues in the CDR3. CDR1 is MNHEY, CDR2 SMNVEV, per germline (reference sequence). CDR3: CASNPFGTSGGGTGELFF. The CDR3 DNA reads TGTGCCAGCAACCCCTTTGGGACTAGCGGGGGAGGGACCGGGGAGCTGTTTTTT.

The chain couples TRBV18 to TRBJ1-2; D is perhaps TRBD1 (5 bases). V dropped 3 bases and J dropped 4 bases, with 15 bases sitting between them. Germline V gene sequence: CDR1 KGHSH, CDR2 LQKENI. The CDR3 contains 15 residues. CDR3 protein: CASSPQLTDVYGYTF. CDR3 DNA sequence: TGTGCCAGCTCACCGCAACTGACAGATGTCTATGGCTACACCTTC.

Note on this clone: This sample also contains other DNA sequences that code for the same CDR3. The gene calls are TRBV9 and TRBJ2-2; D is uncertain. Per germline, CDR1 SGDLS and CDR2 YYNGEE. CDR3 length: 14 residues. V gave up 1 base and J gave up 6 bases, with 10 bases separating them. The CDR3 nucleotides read TGTGCCAGCAGCGTAATCCAGTCTCCCGGGGAGCTGTTTTTT. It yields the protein CASSVIQSPGELFF.

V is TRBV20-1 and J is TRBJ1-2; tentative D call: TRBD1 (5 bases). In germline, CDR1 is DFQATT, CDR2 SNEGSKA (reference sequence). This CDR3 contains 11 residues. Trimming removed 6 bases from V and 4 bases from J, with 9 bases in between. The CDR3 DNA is TGCAGTGCAGGGGCCGGCTATGGCTACACCTTC. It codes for CSAGAGYGYTF.

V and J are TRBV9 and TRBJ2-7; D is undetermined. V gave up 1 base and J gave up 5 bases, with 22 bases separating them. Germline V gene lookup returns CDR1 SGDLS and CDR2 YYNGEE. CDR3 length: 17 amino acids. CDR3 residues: CASSVRPSEYPFDEQYF. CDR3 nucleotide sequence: TGTGCCAGCAGCGTAAGGCCCTCGGAGTACCCCTTTGACGAGCAGTACTTC. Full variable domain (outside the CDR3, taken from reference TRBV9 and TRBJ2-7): DSGVTQTPKHLITATGQRVTLRCSPRSGDLSVYWYQQSLDQGLQFLIQYYNGEERAKGNILERFSAQQFPDLHSELNLSSLELGDSALYFCASSVRPSEYPFDEQYFGPGTRLTVT.

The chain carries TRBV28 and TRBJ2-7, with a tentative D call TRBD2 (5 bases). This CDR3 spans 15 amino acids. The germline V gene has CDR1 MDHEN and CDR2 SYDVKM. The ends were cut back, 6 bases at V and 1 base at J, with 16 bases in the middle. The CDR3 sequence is CASRAGGPGSYEQYF. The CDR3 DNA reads TGTGCCAGCAGGGCGGGCGGTCCGGGTTCCTACGAGCAGTACTTC.

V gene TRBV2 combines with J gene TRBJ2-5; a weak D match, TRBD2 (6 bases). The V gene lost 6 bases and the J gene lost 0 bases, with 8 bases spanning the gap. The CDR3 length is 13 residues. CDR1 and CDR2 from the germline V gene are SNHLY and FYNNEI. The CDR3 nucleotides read TGTGCCAGCAGGAGGGACTACCAAGAGACCCAGTACTTC. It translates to CASRRDYQETQYF.

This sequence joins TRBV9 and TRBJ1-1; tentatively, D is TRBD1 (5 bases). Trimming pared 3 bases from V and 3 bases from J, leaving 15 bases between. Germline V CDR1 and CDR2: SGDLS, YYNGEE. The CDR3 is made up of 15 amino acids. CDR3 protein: CASSGRGGVDTEAFF. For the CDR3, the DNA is TGTGCCAGCAGCGGTCGGGGGGGAGTGGACACTGAAGCTTTCTTT.

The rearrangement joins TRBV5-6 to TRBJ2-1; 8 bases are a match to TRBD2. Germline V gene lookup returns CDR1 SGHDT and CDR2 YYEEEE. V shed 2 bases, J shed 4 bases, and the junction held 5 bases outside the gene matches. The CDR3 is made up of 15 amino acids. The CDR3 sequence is CASSFGGGPYNEQFF. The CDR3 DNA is TGTGCCAGCAGCTTCGGGGGGGGCCCTTACAATGAGCAGTTCTTC.

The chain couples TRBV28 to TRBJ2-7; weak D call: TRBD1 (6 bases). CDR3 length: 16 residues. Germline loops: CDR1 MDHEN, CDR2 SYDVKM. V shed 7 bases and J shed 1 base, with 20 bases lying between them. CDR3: CASNAEGGRRSYEQYF. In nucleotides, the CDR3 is TGTGCCAGCAACGCGGAAGGGGGACGGCGATCCTACGAGCAGTACTTC.

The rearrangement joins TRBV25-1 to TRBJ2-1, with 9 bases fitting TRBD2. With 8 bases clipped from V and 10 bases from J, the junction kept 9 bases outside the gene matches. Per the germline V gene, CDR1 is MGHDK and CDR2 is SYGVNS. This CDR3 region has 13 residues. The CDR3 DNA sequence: TGTGCCAGCTGTGGTCTAGCGGGACTAGAGCAGTTCTTC. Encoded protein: CASCGLAGLEQFF.

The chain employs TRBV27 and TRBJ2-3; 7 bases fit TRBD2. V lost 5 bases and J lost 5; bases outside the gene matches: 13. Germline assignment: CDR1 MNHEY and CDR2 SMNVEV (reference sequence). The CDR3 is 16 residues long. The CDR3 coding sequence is TGTGCCAGCAGTCCGACGCGGGGCGGGGGAAAAGATACGCAGTATTTT. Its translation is CASSPTRGGGKDTQYF.

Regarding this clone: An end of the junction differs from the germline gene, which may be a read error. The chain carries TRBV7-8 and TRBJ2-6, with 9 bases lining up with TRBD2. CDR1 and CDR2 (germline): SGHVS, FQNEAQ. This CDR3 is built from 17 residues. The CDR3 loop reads CAGSWGLAVSGANVLTF. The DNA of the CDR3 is TGTGCCGGCAGCTGGGGACTAGCTGTTTCTGGGGCCAACGTCCTGACTTTC.

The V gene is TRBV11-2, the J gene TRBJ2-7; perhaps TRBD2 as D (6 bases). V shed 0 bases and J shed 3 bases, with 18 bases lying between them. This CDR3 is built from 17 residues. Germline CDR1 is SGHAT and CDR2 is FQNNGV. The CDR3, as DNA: TGTGCCAGCAGCTTAGATCGTGGAGGGATAAGGGTCTACGAGCAGTACTTC. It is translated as CASSLDRGGIRVYEQYF.

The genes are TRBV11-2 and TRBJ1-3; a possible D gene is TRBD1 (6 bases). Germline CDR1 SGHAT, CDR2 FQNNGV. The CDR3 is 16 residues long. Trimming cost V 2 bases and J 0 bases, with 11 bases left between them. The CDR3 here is CASSLSTGLSGNTIYF. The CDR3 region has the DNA TGTGCCAGCAGCTTATCGACAGGCCTCTCTGGAAACACCATATATTTT.

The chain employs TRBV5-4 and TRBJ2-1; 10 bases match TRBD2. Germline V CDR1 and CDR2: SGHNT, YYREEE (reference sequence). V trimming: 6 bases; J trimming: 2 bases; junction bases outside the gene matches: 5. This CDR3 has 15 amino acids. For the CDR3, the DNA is TGTGCCAGCACCCCAAGCGGGAGGGCCTACAATGAGCAGTTCTTC. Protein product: CASTPSGRAYNEQFF.

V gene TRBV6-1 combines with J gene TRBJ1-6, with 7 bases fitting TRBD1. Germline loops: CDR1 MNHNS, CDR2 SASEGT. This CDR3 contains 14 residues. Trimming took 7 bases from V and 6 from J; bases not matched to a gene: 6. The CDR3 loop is CASKGQVLNSPLHF. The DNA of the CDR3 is TGTGCCAGCAAAGGACAGGTCCTTAATTCACCCCTCCACTTT.

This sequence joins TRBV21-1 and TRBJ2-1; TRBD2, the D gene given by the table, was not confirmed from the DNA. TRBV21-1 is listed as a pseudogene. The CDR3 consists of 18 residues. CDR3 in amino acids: CASSKGSLAGGPGNEQFF. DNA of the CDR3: TGTGCCAGCAGCAAAGGTTCGCTAGCGGGAGGGCCAGGTAATGAGCAGTTCTTC.

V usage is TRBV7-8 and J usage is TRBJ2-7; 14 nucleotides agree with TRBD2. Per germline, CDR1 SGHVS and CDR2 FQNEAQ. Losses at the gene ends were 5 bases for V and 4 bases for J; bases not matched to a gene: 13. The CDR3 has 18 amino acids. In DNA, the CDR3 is TGTGCCAGCAGCAAAACAGGTGGGACTAGCGGGAGTGTGTACGAGCAGTACTTC. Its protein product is CASSKTGGTSGSVYEQYF.

CDR3 loop: CASSLDPRVKGNNEQFF. The CDR3 DNA follows: TGCGCCAGCAGCTTGGATCCCAGAGTGAAGGGGAACAATGAGCAGTTCTTC. This sequence joins TRBV5-1 and TRBJ2-1; tentative D call: TRBD1 (5 bases). CDR1 is SGHRS and CDR2 is YFSETQ in the germline V gene. This CDR3 is 17 amino acids long. Between the trimmed V and J ends, which lost 0 bases and 5 bases, there was a span of 18 bases. The complete variable domain, with remaining parts taken from reference TRBV5-1 and TRBJ2-1, reads KAGVTQTPRYLIKTRGQQVTLSCSPISGHRSVSWYQQTPGQGLQFLFEYFSETQRNKGNFPGRFSGRQFSNSRSEMNVSTLELGDSALYLCASSLDPRVKGNNEQFFGPGTRLTVL.

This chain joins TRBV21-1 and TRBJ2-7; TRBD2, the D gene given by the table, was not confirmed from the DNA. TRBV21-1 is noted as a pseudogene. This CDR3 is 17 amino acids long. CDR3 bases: TGTGCCAGCAGCAAACTTGCGCTAGCGGGAGGGCCCTACGAGCAGTACTTC. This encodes CASSKLALAGGPYEQYF.

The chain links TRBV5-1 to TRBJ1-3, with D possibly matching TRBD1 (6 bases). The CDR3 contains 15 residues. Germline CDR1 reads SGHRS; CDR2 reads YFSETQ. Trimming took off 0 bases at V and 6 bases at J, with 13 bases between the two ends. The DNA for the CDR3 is TGCGCCAGCAGCTTGGGGCAGGGGCAGGAAAACACCATATATTTT. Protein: CASSLGQGQENTIYF. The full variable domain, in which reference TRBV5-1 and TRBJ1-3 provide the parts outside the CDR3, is KAGVTQTPRYLIKTRGQQVTLSCSPISGHRSVSWYQQTPGQGLQFLFEYFSETQRNKGNFPGRFSGRQFSNSRSEMNVSTLELGDSALYLCASSLGQGQENTIYFGEGSWLTVV.

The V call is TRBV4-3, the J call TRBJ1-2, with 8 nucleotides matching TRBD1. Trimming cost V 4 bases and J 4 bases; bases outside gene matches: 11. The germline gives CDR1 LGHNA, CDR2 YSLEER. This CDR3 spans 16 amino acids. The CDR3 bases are TGCGCCAGCAGCCCGGGGACAGGCTATACTTTCTATGGCTACACCTTC. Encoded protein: CASSPGTGYTFYGYTF.

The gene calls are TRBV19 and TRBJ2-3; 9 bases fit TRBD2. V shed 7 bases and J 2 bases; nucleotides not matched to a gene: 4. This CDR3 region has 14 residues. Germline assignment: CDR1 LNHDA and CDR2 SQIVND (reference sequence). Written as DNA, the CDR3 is TGTGCCAGTACAGGCGGGAGGGTCACAGATACGCAGTATTTT. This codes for CASTGGRVTDTQYF.

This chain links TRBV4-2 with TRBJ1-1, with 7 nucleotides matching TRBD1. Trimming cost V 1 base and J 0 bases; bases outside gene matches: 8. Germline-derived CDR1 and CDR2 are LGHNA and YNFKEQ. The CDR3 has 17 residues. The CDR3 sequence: CASSQAFDRVLNTEAFF. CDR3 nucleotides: TGTGCCAGCAGCCAAGCCTTCGACAGGGTATTGAACACTGAAGCTTTCTTT.

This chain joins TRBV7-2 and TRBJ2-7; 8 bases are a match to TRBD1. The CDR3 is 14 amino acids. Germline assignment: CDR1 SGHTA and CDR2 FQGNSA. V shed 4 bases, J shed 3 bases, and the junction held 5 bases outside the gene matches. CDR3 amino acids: CASSSRQGNYEQYF. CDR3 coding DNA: TGTGCCAGCAGCTCGCGACAGGGGAACTACGAGCAGTACTTC. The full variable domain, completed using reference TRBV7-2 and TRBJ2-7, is GAGVSQSPSNKVTEKGKDVELRCDPISGHTALYWYRQSLGQGLEFLIYFQGNSAPDKSGLPSDRFSAERTGGSVSTLTIQRTQQEDSAVYLCASSSRQGNYEQYFGPGTRLTVT.

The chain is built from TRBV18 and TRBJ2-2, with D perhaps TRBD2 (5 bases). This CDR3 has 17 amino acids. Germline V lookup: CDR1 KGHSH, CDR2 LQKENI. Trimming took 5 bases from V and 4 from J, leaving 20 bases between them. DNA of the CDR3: TGTGCCAGCTCAGAAATTAAACAGAGCGGCTTCACCGGGGAGCTGTTTTTT. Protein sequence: CASSEIKQSGFTGELFF.

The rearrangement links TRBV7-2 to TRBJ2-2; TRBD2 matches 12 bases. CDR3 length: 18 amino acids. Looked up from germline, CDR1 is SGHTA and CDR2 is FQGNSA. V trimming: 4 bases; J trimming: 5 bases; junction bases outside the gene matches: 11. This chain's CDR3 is CASSSRTSGTVGTGELFF. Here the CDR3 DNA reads TGTGCCAGCAGCTCTCGGACTAGCGGGACAGTAGGGACCGGGGAGCTGTTTTTT.

The chain's CDR3 is CASSYGLAGGETQYF. The CDR3 DNA follows: TGTGCCAGCAGTTATGGGCTAGCGGGAGGGGAGACCCAGTACTTC. The chain carries TRBV6-5 and TRBJ2-5; TRBD2 matches 12 bases. CDR3 size: 15 residues. The V segment lost 3 bases and the J segment 5 bases; nucleotides outside the gene matches: 4. Per the germline V gene, CDR1 is MNHEY and CDR2 is SVGAGI.

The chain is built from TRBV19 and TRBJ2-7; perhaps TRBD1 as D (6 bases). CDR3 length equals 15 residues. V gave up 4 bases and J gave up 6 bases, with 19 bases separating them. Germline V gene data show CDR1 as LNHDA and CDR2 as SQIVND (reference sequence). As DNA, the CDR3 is TGTGCCAGTAGTACCCGAGGGGGAAAGGTTAGCGAGCAGTACTTC. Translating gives CASSTRGGKVSEQYF.